This entry concerns a single T cell receptor (beta chain). A junction boundary mismatches the germline segment, possibly from a read error. The sample originates from a study of CD4 and CD8 cells across lung adenocarcinoma regions. TCRdb reanalysed the PCR reads using MiXCR and keeps one entry per CDR3 protein. The profile shows tens of thousands of distinct CDR3 sequences, around half of them singletons. Localized lung adenocarcinoma, a non-small cell lung cancer, affected the donors. This TCR came from a female donor with lung adenocarcinoma. The CD4 and CD8 labels of this study may be unreliable. Sequencing was carried out using CD8+ T cells from the center of a lung tumor.

The CDR3 region is CAGGRLQETQYF. The CDR3 nucleotides read TGTGCCGGGGGTCGCCTCCAAGAGACCCAGTATTTC. The gene calls are TRBV27 and TRBJ2-5, with D perhaps assigned TRBD1 or TRBD2 (5 bases each). The germline V gene has CDR1 MNHEY and CDR2 SMNVEV (reference sequence). The CDR3 consists of 12 residues.